The clone carrying this TCR beta chain was seen a few times. Antigen: not known. This record comes from a study of T cells in Graves' hyperthyroidism and ophthalmopathy. Whole-study results and caveats: Researchers found most expanded thyroid clonotypes above 0.001 in blood as well.

Patients showing uncontrolled infection, other autoimmune disease, pregnancy or lactation were ineligible. Regions amplified from RNA transcripts were the TCR beta CDR3 regions. HTBI primers were employed in a first-round RT-PCR of the TCR CDR3. TCRdb reprocessed the multiplex PCR reads via MiXCR and lists one record per CDR3 protein. The repertoire consists of approximately 640,000 distinct CDR3 sequences, with 15% to 20% occurring once and the leading ten covering about 14%. The sequencing sample was made of blood. The TCR originated in a man aged 50 to 59 with Graves' hyperthyroidism.

This CDR3 is CASSALAGGYLAKNIQYF. The CDR3 bases are TGTGCCAGCAGCGCATTAGCGGGAGGTTACCTAGCCAAAAACATTCAGTACTTC. The genes are TRBV9 and TRBJ2-4; 10 nucleotides line up with TRBD2. The CDR3 extends over 18 amino acids. Trimming removed 3 bases from V and 0 bases from J; junction bases left unmatched: 9. Looked up from germline, CDR1 is SGDLS and CDR2 is YYNGEE.